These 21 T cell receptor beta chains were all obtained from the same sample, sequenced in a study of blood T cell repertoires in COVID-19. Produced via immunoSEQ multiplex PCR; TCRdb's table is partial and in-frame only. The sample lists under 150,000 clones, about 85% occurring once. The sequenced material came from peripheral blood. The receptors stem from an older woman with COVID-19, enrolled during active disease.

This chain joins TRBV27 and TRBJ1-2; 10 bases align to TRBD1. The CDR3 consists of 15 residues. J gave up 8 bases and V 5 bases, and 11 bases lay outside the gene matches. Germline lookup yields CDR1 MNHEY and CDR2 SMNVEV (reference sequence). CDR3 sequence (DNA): TGTGCCAGCAGTCCCCGACAGGGGGCGGTGAAAGGCTACACCTTC. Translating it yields CASSPRQGAVKGYTF.

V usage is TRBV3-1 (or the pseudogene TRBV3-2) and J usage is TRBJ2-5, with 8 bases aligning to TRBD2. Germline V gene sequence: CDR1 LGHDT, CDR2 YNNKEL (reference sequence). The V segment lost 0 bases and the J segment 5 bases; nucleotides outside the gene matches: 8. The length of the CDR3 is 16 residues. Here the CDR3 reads CASSQDPGGAGETQYF. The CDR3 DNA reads TGTGCCAGCAGCCAAGATCCCGGGGGGGCCGGGGAGACCCAGTACTTC.

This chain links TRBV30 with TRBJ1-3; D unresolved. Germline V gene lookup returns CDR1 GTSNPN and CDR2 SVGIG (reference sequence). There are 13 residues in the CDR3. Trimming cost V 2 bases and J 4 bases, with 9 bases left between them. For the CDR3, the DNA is TGTGCCTGGAGTCCGGGTTTAGGAAACACCATATATTTT. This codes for CAWSPGLGNTIYF.

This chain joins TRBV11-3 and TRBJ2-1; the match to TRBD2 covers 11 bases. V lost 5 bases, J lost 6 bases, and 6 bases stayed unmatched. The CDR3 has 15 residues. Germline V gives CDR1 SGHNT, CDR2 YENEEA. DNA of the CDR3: TGTGCCAGCAGCCAAGGCGGGACTAGCGGCAATGAGCAGTTCTTC. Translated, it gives CASSQGGTSGNEQFF.

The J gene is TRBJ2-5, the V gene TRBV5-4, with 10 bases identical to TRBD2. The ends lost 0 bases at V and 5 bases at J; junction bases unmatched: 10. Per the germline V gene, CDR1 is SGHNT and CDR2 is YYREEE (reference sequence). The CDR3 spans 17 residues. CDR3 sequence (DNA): TGTGCCAGCAGCTTGGCCTGGAGCGGGGGGGCCGGGGAGACCCAGTACTTC. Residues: CASSLAWSGGAGETQYF.

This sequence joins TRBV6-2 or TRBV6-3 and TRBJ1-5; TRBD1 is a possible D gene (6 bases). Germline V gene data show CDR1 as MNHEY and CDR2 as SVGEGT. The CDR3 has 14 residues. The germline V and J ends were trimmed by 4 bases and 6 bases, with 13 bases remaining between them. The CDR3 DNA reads TGTGCCAGCAGTTTCGCGGGGGCGAGTCAGCCCCAGCATTTT. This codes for CASSFAGASQPQHF.

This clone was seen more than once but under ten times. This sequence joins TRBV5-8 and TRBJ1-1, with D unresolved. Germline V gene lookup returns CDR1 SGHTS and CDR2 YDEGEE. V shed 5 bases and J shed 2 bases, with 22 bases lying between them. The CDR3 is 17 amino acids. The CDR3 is CASRPSSRRELNTEAFF. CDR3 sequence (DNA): TGTGCCAGCAGACCGTCAAGTCGTAGGGAGCTTAACACTGAAGCTTTCTTT.

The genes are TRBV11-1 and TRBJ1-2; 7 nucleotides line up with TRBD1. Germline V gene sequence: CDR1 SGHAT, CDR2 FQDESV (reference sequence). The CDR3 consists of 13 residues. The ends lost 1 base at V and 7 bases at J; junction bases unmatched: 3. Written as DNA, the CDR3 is TGTGCCAGCAGCTTAGAGGGGGCGGCTGGCTACACCTTC. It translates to CASSLEGAAGYTF. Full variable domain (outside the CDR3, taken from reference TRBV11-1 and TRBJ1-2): EAEVAQSPRYKITEKSQAVAFWCDPISGHATLYWYRQILGQGPELLVQFQDESVVDDSQLPKDRFSAERLKGVDSTLKIQPAELGDSAMYLCASSLEGAAGYTFGSGTRLTVV.

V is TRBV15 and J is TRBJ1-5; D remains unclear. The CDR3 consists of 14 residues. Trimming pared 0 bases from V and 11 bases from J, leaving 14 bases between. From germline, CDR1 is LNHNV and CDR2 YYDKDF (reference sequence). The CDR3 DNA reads TGTGCCACCAGCAGAGATCAGGTTGTCATAGCCCAGCATTTT. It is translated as CATSRDQVVIAQHF.

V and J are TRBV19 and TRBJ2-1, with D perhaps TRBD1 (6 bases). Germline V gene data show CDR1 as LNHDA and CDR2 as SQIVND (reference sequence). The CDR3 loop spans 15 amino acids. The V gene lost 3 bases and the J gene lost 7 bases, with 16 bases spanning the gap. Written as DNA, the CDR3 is TGTGCCAGTAGTATCGAGGGGGACCCTTTAAATGAGCAGTTCTTC. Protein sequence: CASSIEGDPLNEQFF.

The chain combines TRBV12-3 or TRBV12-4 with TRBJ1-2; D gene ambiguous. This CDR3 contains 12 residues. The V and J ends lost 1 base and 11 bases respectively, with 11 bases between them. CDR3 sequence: CASSLGSVEYTF. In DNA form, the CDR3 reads TGTGCCAGCAGTTTAGGGTCCGTCGAGTACACCTTC.

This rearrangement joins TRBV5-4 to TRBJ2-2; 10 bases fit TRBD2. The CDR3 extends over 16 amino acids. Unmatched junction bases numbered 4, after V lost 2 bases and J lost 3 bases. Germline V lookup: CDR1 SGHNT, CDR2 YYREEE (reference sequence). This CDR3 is CASSFPSGGDTGELFF. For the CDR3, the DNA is TGTGCCAGCAGCTTTCCTAGCGGGGGCGACACCGGGGAGCTGTTTTTT.

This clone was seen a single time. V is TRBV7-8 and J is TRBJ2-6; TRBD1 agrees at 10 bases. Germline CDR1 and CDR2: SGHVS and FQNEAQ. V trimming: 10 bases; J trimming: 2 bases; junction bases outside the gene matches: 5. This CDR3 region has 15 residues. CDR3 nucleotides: TGTGCCAAAGACAGGGGGCTAACTGGGGCCAACGTCCTGACTTTC. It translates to CAKDRGLTGANVLTF.

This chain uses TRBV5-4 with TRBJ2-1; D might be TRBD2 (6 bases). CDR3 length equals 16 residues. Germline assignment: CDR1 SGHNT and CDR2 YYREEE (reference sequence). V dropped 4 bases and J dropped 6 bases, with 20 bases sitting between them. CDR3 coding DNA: TGTGCCAGCAGCCCCCCGAGTAGCGGATCTTCCAATGAGCAGTTCTTC. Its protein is CASSPPSSGSSNEQFF.

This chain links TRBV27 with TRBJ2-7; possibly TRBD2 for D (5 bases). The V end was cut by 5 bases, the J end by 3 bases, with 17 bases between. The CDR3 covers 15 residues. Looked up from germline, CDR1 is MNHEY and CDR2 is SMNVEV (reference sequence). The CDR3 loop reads CASSTPKAGNYEQYF. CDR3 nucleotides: TGTGCCAGCAGTACGCCTAAGGCCGGGAACTACGAGCAGTACTTC.

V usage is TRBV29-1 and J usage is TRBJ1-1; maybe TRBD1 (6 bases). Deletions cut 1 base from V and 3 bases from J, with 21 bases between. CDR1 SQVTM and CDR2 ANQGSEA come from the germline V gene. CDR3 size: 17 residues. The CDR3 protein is CSVEVRGKGGVDTEAFF. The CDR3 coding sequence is TGCAGCGTTGAAGTAAGGGGTAAAGGGGGGGTGGACACTGAAGCTTTCTTT.

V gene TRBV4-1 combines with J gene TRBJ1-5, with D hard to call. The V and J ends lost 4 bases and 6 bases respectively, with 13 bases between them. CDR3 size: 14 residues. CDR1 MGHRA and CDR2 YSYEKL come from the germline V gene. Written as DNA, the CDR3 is TGCGCCAGCAGCCGATTACAGAACCTTCAGCCCCAGCATTTT. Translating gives CASSRLQNLQPQHF.

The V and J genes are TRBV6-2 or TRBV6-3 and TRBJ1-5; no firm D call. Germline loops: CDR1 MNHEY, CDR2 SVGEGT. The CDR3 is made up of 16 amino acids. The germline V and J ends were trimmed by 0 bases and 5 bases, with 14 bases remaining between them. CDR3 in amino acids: CASSYSTRGLDQPQHF. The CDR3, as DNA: TGTGCCAGCAGTTACTCGACCCGTGGGCTGGATCAGCCCCAGCATTTT.

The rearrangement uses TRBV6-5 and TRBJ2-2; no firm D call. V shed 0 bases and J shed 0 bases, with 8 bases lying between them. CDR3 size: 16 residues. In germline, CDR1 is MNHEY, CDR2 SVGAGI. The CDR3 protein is CASSYSEVSNTGELFF. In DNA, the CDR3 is TGTGCCAGCAGTTACTCCGAGGTCTCGAACACCGGGGAGCTGTTTTTT.

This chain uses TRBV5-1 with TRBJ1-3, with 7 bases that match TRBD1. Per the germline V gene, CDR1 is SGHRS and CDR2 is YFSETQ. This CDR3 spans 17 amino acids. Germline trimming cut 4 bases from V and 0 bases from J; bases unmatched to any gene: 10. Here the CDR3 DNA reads TGCGCCAGCAGCCCGCCGTACGGGACAGCCTCTGGAAACACCATATATTTT. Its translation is CASSPPYGTASGNTIYF.

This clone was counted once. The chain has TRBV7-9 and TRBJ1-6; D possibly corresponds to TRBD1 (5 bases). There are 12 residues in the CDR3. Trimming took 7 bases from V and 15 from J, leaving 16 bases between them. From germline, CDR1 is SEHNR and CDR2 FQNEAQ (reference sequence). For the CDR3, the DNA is TGTGCCAGCACCCTCGAAACAGGTAGCCTCCACTTT. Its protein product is CASTLETGSLHF. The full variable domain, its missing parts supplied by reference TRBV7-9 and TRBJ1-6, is DTGVSQNPRHKITKRGQNVTFRCDPISEHNRLYWYRQTLGQGPEFLTYFQNEAQLEKSRLLSDRFSAERPKGSFSTLEIQRTEQGDSAMYLCASTLETGSLHFGNGTRLTVT.